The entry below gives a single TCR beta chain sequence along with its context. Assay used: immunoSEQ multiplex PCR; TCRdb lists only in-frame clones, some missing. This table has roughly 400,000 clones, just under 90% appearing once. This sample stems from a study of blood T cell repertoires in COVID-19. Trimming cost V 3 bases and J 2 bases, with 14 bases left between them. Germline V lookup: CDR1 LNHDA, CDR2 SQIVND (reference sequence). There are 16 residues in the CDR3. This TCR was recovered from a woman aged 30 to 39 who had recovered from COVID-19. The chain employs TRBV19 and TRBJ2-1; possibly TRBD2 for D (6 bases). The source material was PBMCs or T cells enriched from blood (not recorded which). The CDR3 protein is CASSIRSGPPYNEQFF. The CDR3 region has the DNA TGTGCCAGTAGTATTCGAAGCGGGCCCCCCTACAATGAGCAGTTCTTC.